Following are 17 T cell receptor beta chains from one sample sequenced in a study of Ad26.COV2.S vaccination and SARS-CoV-2 variants. Sequenced by immunoSEQ multiplex PCR; TCRdb stores in-frame clones only, minus some. This sample yields hundreds of thousands of clones, of which approximately 83% are seen a single time; roughly 7.4% belongs to the top ten. The sample's treatment: around 19 received Ad26.COV2.S at low or high dose, single or two shots; about five received placebo; per-sample allocation not given. Sampling happened 63 days after the first vaccine or placebo injection. This sample comprised peripheral blood, obtained in a trial of Ad26.COV2.S vaccine versus placebo. The receptors stem from a person aged 18-65 years who received the Ad26.COV2.S COVID-19 vaccine or a placebo.

The V and J genes are TRBV6-5 and TRBJ1-1; D not resolved. Trimming took off 7 bases at V and 1 base at J, with 10 bases between the two ends. CDR1 MNHEY and CDR2 SVGAGI come from the germline V gene. This CDR3 is 13 amino acids long. CDR3 in DNA: TGTGCCAGCACAAGGCAAGCGAACACTGAAGCTTTCTTT. Residues: CASTRQANTEAFF.

Remarks on this clone: Different DNA sequences within this sample yield the same CDR3. The V and J genes are TRBV29-1 and TRBJ2-7; weak D call: TRBD2 (6 bases). The CDR3 has 15 residues. Trimming pared 0 bases from V and 1 base from J, leaving 13 bases between. Germline-derived CDR1 and CDR2 are SQVTM and ANQGSEA. CDR3 loop: CSVEDLRRGSYEQYF. The CDR3 bases are TGCAGCGTTGAAGATCTACGACGGGGGTCCTACGAGCAGTACTTC.

This chain uses TRBV6-4 with TRBJ2-3; D possibly corresponds to TRBD1 (6 bases). V lost 3 bases to trimming and J lost 5 bases, with 15 bases between them. The length of the CDR3 is 15 residues. Germline CDR1 is MRHNA and CDR2 is SNTAGT. The CDR3 nucleotides read TGTGCCAGCAGTGAGCAGGGGCTCGGTGGAGATACGCAGTATTTT. Protein sequence: CASSEQGLGGDTQYF.

This clone has a handful of counts. This chain links TRBV5-1 with TRBJ1-3; D gene uncertain. This CDR3 is built from 14 residues. Trimming took off 1 base at V and 0 bases at J, with 5 bases between the two ends. CDR1 and CDR2 from the germline V gene are SGHRS and YFSETQ. CDR3 nucleotide sequence: TGCGCCAGCAGCTTGACAACCTCTGGAAACACCATATATTTT. This encodes CASSLTTSGNTIYF.

This sequence joins TRBV18 and TRBJ1-2; a weak D match, TRBD1 (6 bases). V was cut by 4 bases and J by 2 bases, with 8 bases left in between. CDR3 length equals 13 residues. CDR1 and CDR2 from the germline V gene are KGHSH and LQKENI. Here the CDR3 reads CASSQGGNYGYTF. The CDR3 bases are TGTGCCAGCTCACAGGGGGGGAACTATGGCTACACCTTC.

This rearrangement joins TRBV7-3 to TRBJ1-2; D is unresolved. V was cut by 5 bases and J by 4 bases, with 11 bases left in between. The CDR3 runs to 13 residues. Germline V CDR1 and CDR2: SGHTA, FQGTGA. The CDR3 DNA is TGTGCCAGCAGCCCCTTCGAGAGCTATGGCTACACCTTC. This codes for CASSPFESYGYTF.

J is TRBJ1-1 and V is TRBV23-1, with D unresolved. TRBV23-1 is assigned to the ORF class and has an uncertain function. V gave up 2 bases and J gave up 6 bases, with 10 bases separating them. The CDR3 runs to 13 residues. CDR3 sequence reads: CASSQVVFPEAFF. The CDR3 DNA sequence: TGCGCCAGCAGTCAAGTTGTCTTCCCTGAAGCTTTCTTT.

V and J are TRBV4-3 and TRBJ2-3; D ambiguous. CDR1 is LGHNA and CDR2 is YSLEER in the germline V gene. V dropped 3 bases and J dropped 2 bases, with 12 bases sitting between them. The CDR3 has 15 amino acids. The CDR3: CASSQTGTFTDTQYF. In DNA, the CDR3 is TGCGCCAGCAGCCAGACTGGAACCTTCACAGATACGCAGTATTTT.

Concerning this clone: Within the sample, other DNA sequences also encode this same CDR3. V and J are TRBV7-9 and TRBJ1-1; D gene unclear. The CDR3 runs to 13 residues. From germline, CDR1 is SEHNR and CDR2 FQNEAQ (reference sequence). V lost 5 bases and J lost 1, with 8 bases in between. CDR3 DNA: TGTGCCAGCAGCCTCCAGGAGAACACTGAAGCTTTCTTT. This sequence encodes CASSLQENTEAFF.

V is TRBV5-6 and J is TRBJ2-7; 12 nucleotides agree with TRBD2. From germline, CDR1 is SGHDT and CDR2 YYEEEE. Unmatched junction bases numbered 5, after V lost 5 bases and J lost 2 bases. This CDR3 has 15 amino acids. CDR3 bases: TGTGCCAGCAGTCTAGCGGGGGGGCAGGCCTACGAGCAGTACTTC. Protein sequence: CASSLAGGQAYEQYF.

Remarks on this clone: This sample also contains other DNA sequences that code for the same CDR3. This chain connects TRBV5-1 to TRBJ2-7; possibly TRBD1 or TRBD2 for D (5 bases each). The CDR3 runs to 14 residues. Germline values: CDR1 SGHRS, CDR2 YFSETQ. Trimming cost V 1 base and J 1 base, with 9 bases left between them. The CDR3 DNA is TGCGCCAGCAGCTTGAGGTGGGGGTCCTACGAGCAGTACTTC. Residues: CASSLRWGSYEQYF.

The chain couples TRBV9 to TRBJ1-2; 9 nucleotides line up with TRBD1. Germline lookup yields CDR1 SGDLS and CDR2 YYNGEE. The V segment lost 4 bases and the J segment 8 bases; nucleotides outside the gene matches: 6. There are 13 residues in the CDR3. This CDR3 is CASSSGTGNGYTF. CDR3 in DNA: TGTGCCAGCAGCTCCGGGACAGGGAACGGCTACACCTTC.

The V and J genes are TRBV19 and TRBJ2-5, with 8 bases that match TRBD1. J gave up 4 bases and V 4 bases, and 8 bases lay outside the gene matches. The CDR3 consists of 15 residues. CDR1 and CDR2 from the germline V gene are LNHDA and SQIVND (reference sequence). As DNA, the CDR3 is TGTGCCAGTAGTACCAGGACAGGGATCGTAGAGACCCAGTACTTC. The encoded protein is CASSTRTGIVETQYF. The complete variable domain, with remaining parts taken from reference TRBV19 and TRBJ2-5, reads DGGITQSPKYLFRKEGQNVTLSCEQNLNHDAMYWYRQDPGQGLRLIYYSQIVNDFQKGDIAEGYSVSREKKESFPLTVTSAQKNPTAFYLCASSTRTGIVETQYFGPGTRLLVL.

A word on this clone: Distinct nucleotide sequences in the sample also encode this CDR3. The genes are TRBV5-1 and TRBJ2-7; no definite D call. Trimming stripped 2 bases from V and 3 bases from J, with 12 bases between. The CDR3 totals 14 residues. Germline-derived CDR1 and CDR2 are SGHRS and YFSETQ. CDR3 nucleotide sequence: TGCGCCAGCAGCTTAGGGCAGTACAACTACGAGCAGTACTTC. Encoded protein: CASSLGQYNYEQYF. The variable domain in full, with the rest retrieved from reference TRBV5-1 and TRBJ2-7, is KAGVTQTPRYLIKTRGQQVTLSCSPISGHRSVSWYQQTPGQGLQFLFEYFSETQRNKGNFPGRFSGRQFSNSRSEMNVSTLELGDSALYLCASSLGQYNYEQYFGPGTRLTVT.

Regarding this clone: As the CDR3 is not closed by the conserved phenylalanine or tryptophan, this likely results from a read error. The DNA is left out, because the CDR3 cannot be placed on it with certainty; the CDR3 is given as TCRdb lists it. The chain carries TRBV21-1 and TRBJ2-7; the DNA was not compared with TRBD2, the D call given in the table. TRBV21-1 is designated a pseudogene. The CDR3 is made up of 14 amino acids, end residues included. CDR3: CASVLGPTSGGGPL.

This clone was picked up one time. This chain connects TRBV6-6 to TRBJ2-7; D is undetermined. CDR1 and CDR2 from the germline V gene are MNHNY and SVGAGI (reference sequence). Trimming left V 0 bases short and J 5 bases short, with 2 bases between. This CDR3 is built from 11 residues. The CDR3 DNA is TGTGCCAGCAGTTACTCGAACGAGCAGTACTTC. It translates to CASSYSNEQYF.

The V and J genes are TRBV11-3 and TRBJ2-2; 7 bases align to TRBD1. The CDR3 loop spans 16 amino acids. Germline V gene data show CDR1 as SGHNT and CDR2 as YENEEA. Trimming at V came to 5 bases and at J to 4 bases, leaving 10 bases not matched to a gene. The CDR3 region is CASSGWTGGSTGELFF. In nucleotides, the CDR3 is TGTGCCAGCAGCGGATGGACAGGCGGTAGCACCGGGGAGCTGTTTTTT.